These 21 T cell receptor beta chains were sequenced from one sample in a study of blood T cell repertoires in COVID-19. Assay: immunoSEQ multiplex PCR; the TCRdb copy retains only in-frame clones and omits some. Of approximately 250,000 clones detected, approximately 90% appear once; the ten largest clones hold approximately 2.9%. Source material: PBMCs or T cells enriched from blood (not recorded which). The receptor set was obtained from a man in his forties who had been exposed to COVID-19.

This clone has just a few counts. J is TRBJ2-3 and V is TRBV6-4; 9 nucleotides match TRBD2. Trimming cost V 5 bases and J 0 bases; bases outside gene matches: 3. Germline assignment: CDR1 MRHNA and CDR2 SNTAGT. The CDR3 length is 15 residues. CDR3 nucleotides: TGTGCCAGCAGTCGAACTAGCGGGAGCACAGATACGCAGTATTTT. Residues: CASSRTSGSTDTQYF.

The DNA for the CDR3 is TGTGCCAGCAGCCCCGGGGGGAGCTCCTACGAGCAGTACTTC. This gives the protein CASSPGGSSYEQYF. The rearrangement links TRBV28 to TRBJ2-7; 7 bases map to TRBD2. Germline V CDR1 and CDR2: MDHEN, SYDVKM. With 6 bases clipped from V and 0 bases from J, the junction kept 5 bases outside the gene matches. The CDR3 consists of 14 residues.

This chain uses TRBV6-5 with TRBJ1-1, with no clear D. Trimming removed 6 bases at V and 1 base at J, with 12 bases between. CDR3 length: 14 residues. The germline V gene encodes CDR1 MNHEY and CDR2 SVGAGI. The CDR3 region is CASRSSGGNTEAFF. The CDR3 nucleotides read TGTGCCAGCAGATCCTCCGGTGGGAACACTGAAGCTTTCTTT.

V is TRBV27 and J is TRBJ2-1, with TRBD2 matching 9 bases. Trimming at V came to 7 bases and at J to 2 bases, leaving 3 bases not matched to a gene. The CDR3 runs to 14 residues. Per germline, CDR1 MNHEY and CDR2 SMNVEV (reference sequence). The CDR3 sequence: CASTTSGPYNEQFF. Written as DNA, the CDR3 is TGTGCCAGCACAACTAGCGGGCCCTACAATGAGCAGTTCTTC.

V gene TRBV7-9 combines with J gene TRBJ1-2; possible D gene TRBD1, 5 bases. Germline loops: CDR1 SEHNR, CDR2 FQNEAQ (reference sequence). The CDR3 covers 13 residues. V lost 1 base, J lost 7 bases, and 10 bases lay in between. The CDR3 reads CASSLDSGGGYTF. The CDR3 DNA reads TGTGCCAGCAGCTTAGATTCCGGGGGTGGCTACACCTTC.

This chain uses TRBV4-1 with TRBJ2-1; no definite D call. From germline, CDR1 is MGHRA and CDR2 YSYEKL. The V and J ends lost 2 bases and 0 bases respectively, with 11 bases between them. The CDR3 consists of 16 residues. CDR3 amino acids: CASSQQPTDSYNEQFF. As DNA, the CDR3 is TGCGCCAGCAGCCAACAACCTACCGACTCCTACAATGAGCAGTTCTTC.

The chain couples TRBV7-8 to TRBJ2-7, with 7 positions matching TRBD2. The V and J ends lost 5 bases and 5 bases, in that order; junction bases with no gene match: 9. Germline CDR1 is SGHVS and CDR2 is FQNEAQ. The CDR3 consists of 14 residues. The CDR3 region has the DNA TGTGCCAGCAGCAAAAGGCGGGAGAACCACGAGCAGTACTTC. Amino acid sequence: CASSKRRENHEQYF.

The genes are TRBV3-1 (or the pseudogene TRBV3-2) and TRBJ2-5, with 7 bases that match TRBD1. V gave up 3 bases and J gave up 1 base; unmatched junction bases: 11. Germline V gives CDR1 LGHDT, CDR2 YNNKEL (reference sequence). The CDR3 has 17 residues. CDR3 loop: CASSHDLDRASQETQYF. The DNA for the CDR3 is TGTGCCAGCAGCCATGACCTCGACAGGGCCAGCCAAGAGACCCAGTACTTC.

This rearrangement joins TRBV4-1 to TRBJ1-3; D is perhaps TRBD1 (6 bases). The CDR3 spans 17 residues. The germline CDR1 and CDR2 sequences are MGHRA and YSYEKL. Deletions cut 0 bases from V and 3 bases from J, with 15 bases between. DNA of the CDR3: TGCGCCAGCAGCCAAGATCAGCGGGGGCGTTATGGAAACACCATATATTTT. This encodes CASSQDQRGRYGNTIYF.

V gene TRBV4-1 combines with J gene TRBJ2-5; 9 bases are shared with TRBD1. The junction had 10 bases not matched to a gene; V was cut back by 6 bases and J by 5 bases. The CDR3 has 15 amino acids. Germline V gives CDR1 MGHRA, CDR2 YSYEKL. CDR3 nucleotides: TGCGCCAGCAGGTTGGGGACAGGGACTTGGGAGACCCAGTACTTC. Amino acids: CASRLGTGTWETQYF.

The chain combines TRBV27 with TRBJ2-1; no clear D gene. CDR1 is MNHEY, CDR2 SMNVEV, per germline (reference sequence). Trimming removed 2 bases from V and 9 bases from J, with 5 bases in between. The CDR3 runs to 11 residues. CDR3 in amino acids: CASSLTAEQFF. The CDR3 coding sequence is TGTGCCAGCAGTTTAACTGCTGAGCAGTTCTTC.

The chain couples TRBV2 to TRBJ1-4; 10 nucleotides align to TRBD1. V was pared by 4 bases and J by 5 bases, with 1 base of the junction left unmatched. Germline CDR1 and CDR2: SNHLY and FYNNEI. The CDR3 is 14 amino acids. CDR3 DNA sequence: TGTGCCAGCAGTGCGGGACAGGGGAATGAAAAACTGTTTTTT. Its translation: CASSAGQGNEKLFF.

The V call is TRBV18, the J call TRBJ2-4; 9 bases fit TRBD2. The CDR3 consists of 15 residues. V trimming: 3 bases; J trimming: 5 bases; junction bases outside the gene matches: 5. Germline V gene sequence: CDR1 KGHSH, CDR2 LQKENI. This chain's CDR3 is CASSPPLAGENIQYF. In DNA form, the CDR3 reads TGTGCCAGCTCACCCCCACTAGCGGGCGAAAACATTCAGTACTTC.

The J gene is TRBJ2-7, the V gene TRBV6-2 or TRBV6-3; TRBD2 matches 12 bases. The CDR3 sequence is 15 residues long. The germline gives CDR1 MNHEY, CDR2 SVGEGT. Trimming took 5 bases from V and 3 from J; bases not matched to a gene: 5. The DNA of the CDR3 is TGTGCCAGCAGTCAAAAACTAGCGGGAGGCTACGAGCAGTACTTC. Protein product: CASSQKLAGGYEQYF.

V and J are TRBV6-2 or TRBV6-3 and TRBJ1-2; 9 bases match TRBD1. The germline gives CDR1 MNHEY, CDR2 SVGEGT. The CDR3 covers 17 residues. V shed 3 bases, J shed 4 bases, and the junction held 12 bases outside the gene matches. The CDR3 bases are TGTGCCAGCAGTTATCGGACAGGGGACGGGCCGGTCTATGGCTACACCTTC. The encoded protein is CASSYRTGDGPVYGYTF.

This sequence joins TRBV7-9 and TRBJ2-7; D is ambiguous. The CDR3 length is 12 residues. Germline V CDR1 and CDR2: SEHNR, FQNEAQ (reference sequence). Trimming stripped 2 bases from V and 4 bases from J, with 6 bases between. Here the CDR3 DNA reads TGTGCCAGCAGCTTAACGGTATACGAGCAGTACTTC. Translation: CASSLTVYEQYF. The whole variable domain, filled in from reference TRBV7-9 and TRBJ2-7, reads DTGVSQNPRHKITKRGQNVTFRCDPISEHNRLYWYRQTLGQGPEFLTYFQNEAQLEKSRLLSDRFSAERPKGSFSTLEIQRTEQGDSAMYLCASSLTVYEQYFGPGTRLTVT.

This clone was recorded once. This chain uses TRBV10-3 with TRBJ2-1; D is unclear. The V gene's germline CDR1 is ENHRY and CDR2 SYGVKD. Between the trimmed V and J ends, which lost 0 bases and 6 bases, there was a span of 12 bases. This CDR3 has 15 residues. Here the CDR3 reads CAISESDRLLNEQFF. As DNA, the CDR3 is TGTGCCATCAGTGAGTCCGACCGACTTCTCAATGAGCAGTTCTTC.

The rearrangement uses TRBV3-1 (or the pseudogene TRBV3-2) and TRBJ2-2, with unresolved D. V gave up 0 bases and J gave up 6 bases, with 8 bases separating them. Looked up from germline, CDR1 is LGHDT and CDR2 is YNNKEL (reference sequence). The CDR3 contains 14 residues. The CDR3 DNA reads as TGTGCCAGCAGCCAAGAACATGTTCCCGGGGAGCTGTTTTTT. Translated: CASSQEHVPGELFF.

This clone was found a few times. The chain uses TRBV19 and TRBJ2-5; a possible D gene is TRBD2 (5 bases). The CDR3 spans 16 residues. V lost 3 bases and J lost 5, with 19 bases in between. From germline, CDR1 is LNHDA and CDR2 SQIVND (reference sequence). CDR3: CASSIRLSASPETQYF. The CDR3 DNA reads TGTGCCAGTAGTATTCGGTTGTCTGCTAGCCCCGAGACCCAGTACTTC. Full variable domain (rest looked up from reference TRBV19 and TRBJ2-5): DGGITQSPKYLFRKEGQNVTLSCEQNLNHDAMYWYRQDPGQGLRLIYYSQIVNDFQKGDIAEGYSVSREKKESFPLTVTSAQKNPTAFYLCASSIRLSASPETQYFGPGTRLLVL.

This chain joins TRBV21-1 and TRBJ2-2; the table calls TRBD1, which could not be checked here. TRBV21-1 represents a pseudogene. The CDR3 loop spans 15 amino acids. For the CDR3, the DNA is TGTGCCAGCAGCAAACGCCAGGGGGCTGGCGGGGAGCTGTTTTTT. The encoded protein is CASSKRQGAGGELFF.

The CDR3 DNA follows: TGTGCCAGCAGTTCCAACAGGGGGAATCTCGGCCCTGGAAACACCATATATTTT. Translating gives CASSSNRGNLGPGNTIYF. The V gene is TRBV27, the J gene TRBJ1-3; TRBD1 matches at 8 bases. Germline CDR1 MNHEY, CDR2 SMNVEV (reference sequence). After removal of 4 bases from V and 2 bases from J, the junction contained 13 bases not matched to a gene. CDR3 length: 18 amino acids.